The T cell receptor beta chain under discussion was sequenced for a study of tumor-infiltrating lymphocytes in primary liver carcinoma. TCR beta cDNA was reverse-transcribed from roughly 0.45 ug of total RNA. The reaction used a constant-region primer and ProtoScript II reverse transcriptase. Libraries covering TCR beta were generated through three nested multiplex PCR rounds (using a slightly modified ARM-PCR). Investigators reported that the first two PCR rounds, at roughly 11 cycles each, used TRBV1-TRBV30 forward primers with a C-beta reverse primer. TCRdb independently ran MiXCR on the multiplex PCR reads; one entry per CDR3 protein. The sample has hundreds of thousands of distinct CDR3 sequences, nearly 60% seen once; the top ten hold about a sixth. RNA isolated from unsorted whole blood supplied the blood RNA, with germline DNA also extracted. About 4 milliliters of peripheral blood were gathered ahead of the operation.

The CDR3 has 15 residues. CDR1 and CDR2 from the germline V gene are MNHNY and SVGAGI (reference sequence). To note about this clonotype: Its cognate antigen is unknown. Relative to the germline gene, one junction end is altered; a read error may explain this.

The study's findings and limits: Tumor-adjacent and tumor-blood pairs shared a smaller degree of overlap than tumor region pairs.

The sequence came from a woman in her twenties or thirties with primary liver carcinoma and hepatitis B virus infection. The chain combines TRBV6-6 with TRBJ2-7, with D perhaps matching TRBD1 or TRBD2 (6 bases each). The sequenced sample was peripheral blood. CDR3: CTTVNIGGASYEQCF. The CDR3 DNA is TGTACCACCGTAAATATCGGGGGCGCCTCCTACGAGCAGTGCTTC.